The 24 T cell receptor beta chains presented below share a single source sample, sequenced in a study of control samples from healthy donors and cancer patients. The table came from immunoSEQ multiplex PCR; TCRdb's copy has only in-frame clones and leaves some out. In the table there are 120,000 or so clones, roughly 84% of which are singletons. The sequencing sample was made of blood. Receptors originate from a man aged 40-49 years in good health.

The chain employs TRBV6-5 and TRBJ2-5; 8 bases align to TRBD1. Germline V gene sequence: CDR1 MNHEY, CDR2 SVGAGI. V shed 7 bases and J 5 bases; nucleotides not matched to a gene: 3. This CDR3 has 12 amino acids. This CDR3 is CASKTGGETQYF. As DNA, the CDR3 is TGTGCCAGCAAAACAGGGGGTGAGACCCAGTACTTC.

As for this clone: The same CDR3 arises from other DNA sequences in this sample as well. This sequence joins TRBV5-1 and TRBJ1-2; weak D call: TRBD1 (6 bases). This CDR3 contains 13 residues. V shed 4 bases and J shed 2 bases, with 9 bases lying between them. Germline loops: CDR1 SGHRS, CDR2 YFSETQ. The CDR3 nucleotides are TGCGCCAGCAGCCCCGGACAGAACTATGGCTACACCTTC. This sequence encodes CASSPGQNYGYTF. The whole variable domain, remainder taken from reference TRBV5-1 and TRBJ1-2, is KAGVTQTPRYLIKTRGQQVTLSCSPISGHRSVSWYQQTPGQGLQFLFEYFSETQRNKGNFPGRFSGRQFSNSRSEMNVSTLELGDSALYLCASSPGQNYGYTFGSGTRLTVV.

This clone turned up a few times. The V gene is TRBV12-5, the J gene TRBJ1-1; the D is unclear. Deletions cut 5 bases from V and 1 base from J, with 11 bases between. This CDR3 is built from 14 residues. The germline V gene has CDR1 LGHNT and CDR2 FRNRAP. The DNA for the CDR3 is TGTGCTAGTGGTCGTTTCTCATGGAACACTGAAGCTTTCTTT. Protein: CASGRFSWNTEAFF.

This clone was detected once. The rearrangement links TRBV12-5 to TRBJ1-1; TRBD1 might be the D (5 bases). This CDR3 comprises 13 residues. Trimming took 1 base from V and 5 from J, leaving 8 bases between them. The germline V gene has CDR1 LGHNT and CDR2 FRNRAP. The DNA for the CDR3 is TGTGCTAGTGGTTTGGGGGGACGGACTGAAGCTTTCTTT. Translation: CASGLGGRTEAFF.

CDR3 in amino acids: CASSPTLAGQETQYF. CDR3 in DNA: TGTGCCAGCTCACCAACACTAGCGGGACAAGAGACCCAGTACTTC. V gene TRBV18 combines with J gene TRBJ2-5; 10 bases agree with TRBD2. The CDR3 runs 15 residues. V shed 2 bases, J shed 2 bases, and the junction held 2 bases outside the gene matches. Germline-derived CDR1 and CDR2 are KGHSH and LQKENI.

The V and J genes are TRBV2 and TRBJ1-4; D gene ambiguous. Trimming stripped 3 bases from V and 1 base from J, with 9 bases between. Germline-derived CDR1 and CDR2 are SNHLY and FYNNEI. The CDR3 has 15 amino acids. The chain's CDR3 is CASSDLGRTNEKLFF. CDR3 nucleotides: TGTGCCAGCAGTGATTTGGGGAGAACTAATGAAAAACTGTTTTTT.

J is TRBJ2-1 and V is TRBV15; D assignment may be TRBD1 or TRBD2 (6 bases each). The CDR3 is made up of 17 amino acids. V was shortened by 1 base and J by 3 bases, with 16 bases between the two germline ends. Germline CDR1 reads LNHNV; CDR2 reads YYDKDF (reference sequence). This CDR3 is CATSRASGATYYNEQFF. The CDR3 DNA follows: TGTGCCACCAGCAGAGCGTCGGGGGCCACCTACTACAATGAGCAGTTCTTC.

The V gene is TRBV6-1, the J gene TRBJ1-5, with D perhaps matching TRBD1 (6 bases). This CDR3 has 15 amino acids. The germline CDR1 and CDR2 sequences are MNHNS and SASEGT. Trimming removed 2 bases at V and 2 bases at J, with 10 bases between. CDR3: CASSELGQRNQPQHF. The CDR3 bases are TGTGCCAGCAGTGAACTCGGACAGCGCAATCAGCCCCAGCATTTT.

The chain recombines TRBV12-3 or TRBV12-4 with TRBJ1-1; D unresolved. The germline V and J ends were trimmed by 6 bases and 5 bases, with 7 bases remaining between them. The CDR3 has 11 residues. The CDR3 DNA follows: TGTGCCAGCAGATTGAGGACTGAAGCTTTCTTT. Amino acid sequence: CASRLRTEAFF.

This chain uses TRBV6-6 with TRBJ2-5; TRBD2 agrees at 12 bases. The CDR3 runs to 14 residues. Germline CDR1 reads MNHNY; CDR2 reads SVGAGI (reference sequence). With V trimmed by 9 bases and J by 5 bases, 7 bases remained unmatched. The CDR3 is CASDSSGGVETQYF. In DNA, the CDR3 is TGTGCCAGTGATTCTAGCGGGGGGGTCGAGACCCAGTACTTC.

This clone was counted a few times. The chain uses TRBV7-9 and TRBJ2-7; D remains unclear. From germline, CDR1 is SEHNR and CDR2 FQNEAQ (reference sequence). CDR3 size: 14 residues. V was clipped by 4 bases and J by 4 bases, with 14 bases between them. This chain's CDR3 is CASSSRALLYEQYF. CDR3 sequence (DNA): TGTGCCAGCAGCTCTAGGGCCCTGCTATACGAGCAGTACTTC.

The V and J genes are TRBV10-1 and TRBJ1-1, with D uncertain. In germline, CDR1 is WNHNN, CDR2 SYGVQD (reference sequence). This CDR3 contains 13 residues. The V and J ends lost 10 bases and 1 base respectively, with 13 bases between them. CDR3 nucleotide sequence: TGCGCCACCCAGGTTAACCGGAACACTGAAGCTTTCTTT. This encodes CATQVNRNTEAFF.

The J gene is TRBJ2-3, the V gene TRBV7-8, with D perhaps matching TRBD2 (6 bases). This CDR3 has 17 amino acids. Per the germline V gene, CDR1 is SGHVS and CDR2 is FQNEAQ. Between the trimmed V and J ends, which lost 5 bases and 1 base, there was a span of 19 bases. In nucleotides, the CDR3 is TGTGCCAGCAGCCTAGAGCTTAGGGGCGGGGGCACAGATACGCAGTATTTT. The encoded protein is CASSLELRGGGTDTQYF.

The V call is TRBV18, the J call TRBJ2-7, with D perhaps matching TRBD1 (9 bases). Germline V gene lookup returns CDR1 KGHSH and CDR2 LQKENI. This CDR3 has 17 residues. Trimming removed 1 base from V and 0 bases from J, with 16 bases in between. CDR3 nucleotide sequence: TGTGCCAGCTCACCACTCGGGGGGGACAGGGCCTCCTACGAGCAGTACTTC. Protein product: CASSPLGGDRASYEQYF.

The V gene is TRBV6-1, the J gene TRBJ2-3; the D is unclear. V gave up 3 bases and J gave up 1 base, with 11 bases separating them. The CDR3 consists of 15 residues. Germline assignment: CDR1 MNHNS and CDR2 SASEGT. The CDR3 spells CASSDIGYGTDTQYF. CDR3 bases: TGTGCCAGCAGTGACATAGGGTACGGCACAGATACGCAGTATTTT.

CDR3 in amino acids: CASSYSLRTVRAEAFF. CDR3 coding DNA: TGTGCCAGCAGTTACTCCCTCCGGACAGTTCGCGCTGAAGCTTTCTTT. V gene TRBV6-2 or TRBV6-3 combines with J gene TRBJ1-1, with D perhaps matching TRBD1 (6 bases). This CDR3 has 16 amino acids. Trimming left V 0 bases short and J 6 bases short, with 17 bases between. Germline CDR1 reads MNHEY; CDR2 reads SVGEGT.

V and J are TRBV9 and TRBJ2-7, with D possibly being TRBD2 (7 bases). Germline V gives CDR1 SGDLS, CDR2 YYNGEE. The ends were cut back, 1 base at V and 5 bases at J, with 13 bases in the middle. This CDR3 is built from 14 residues. The chain's CDR3 is CASSVRGGGHEQYF. CDR3 DNA sequence: TGTGCCAGCAGCGTAAGGGGGGGCGGGCACGAGCAGTACTTC.

The chain carries TRBV16 and TRBJ1-2; D is unresolved. The V and J ends lost 2 bases and 0 bases respectively, with 7 bases between them. The CDR3 length is 14 residues. CDR1 is KGHSY, CDR2 FQNENV, per germline. CDR3 sequence (DNA): TGTGCCAGCAGCCAAAGTGATTCTAACTATGGCTACACCTTC. This gives the protein CASSQSDSNYGYTF.

This sequence joins TRBV6-5 and TRBJ1-2; D is unclear. The CDR3 length is 15 residues. The germline gives CDR1 MNHEY, CDR2 SVGAGI. Trimming stripped 5 bases from V and 4 bases from J, with 17 bases between. The CDR3 DNA reads as TGTGCCAGCAGTCAGCTTGGGTGGCCCAGCTATGGCTACACCTTC. This codes for CASSQLGWPSYGYTF.

The rearrangement uses TRBV10-3 and TRBJ1-1; D unclear. CDR1 and CDR2 (germline): ENHRY, SYGVKD. V shed 0 bases and J shed 6 bases, with 5 bases lying between them. The CDR3 has 12 residues. The CDR3 coding sequence is TGTGCCATCAGTGAGTCGACCGCTGAAGCTTTCTTT. Protein product: CAISESTAEAFF.

The DNA for the CDR3 is TGTGCCAGCAGCCCCTTCGGGACCTTTGAGGCTTTCTTT. This gives the protein CASSPFGTFEAFF. The genes are TRBV6-5 and TRBJ1-1, with a tentative D call TRBD1 (5 bases). Between the trimmed V and J ends, which lost 6 bases and 11 bases, there was a span of 19 bases. The CDR3 is 13 amino acids. Looked up from germline, CDR1 is MNHEY and CDR2 is SVGAGI.

The V call is TRBV6-5, the J call TRBJ1-1; D gene ambiguous. This CDR3 region has 12 residues. CDR1 MNHEY and CDR2 SVGAGI come from the germline V gene. V dropped 6 bases and J dropped 0 bases, with 5 bases sitting between them. CDR3 amino acids: CASRRVNTEAFF. The CDR3 coding sequence is TGTGCCAGCAGGAGAGTGAACACTGAAGCTTTCTTT.

As DNA, the CDR3 is TGTGCCAGCAGTTACAGGGGACAGGGTTACAATGAGCAGTTCTTC. Translation gives CASSYRGQGYNEQFF. This chain links TRBV6-2 or TRBV6-3 with TRBJ2-1, with 9 bases aligning to TRBD1. J lost 4 bases, V lost 2 bases, and 3 bases had no gene match. The CDR3 contains 15 residues. Per the germline V gene, CDR1 is MNHEY and CDR2 is SVGEGT.

CDR3: CASSYHEGQPQHF. CDR3 bases: TGTGCCAGCAGTTACCACGAGGGCCAGCCCCAGCATTTT. The chain uses TRBV6-5 and TRBJ1-5; D call uncertain. The V gene lost 2 bases and the J gene lost 7 bases, with 9 bases spanning the gap. Germline V gene sequence: CDR1 MNHEY, CDR2 SVGAGI. The CDR3 consists of 13 residues.